The T cell receptor beta chain under discussion was sequenced for a study of blood T cell repertoires in COVID-19. Across the whole study: Sites in the United States, Italy and Spain provided acute and convalescent COVID-19 samples. The cDNA or gDNA used as material had been derived from T cells, B-cell-depleted T cells, or PBMCs.

CDR1 and CDR2 (germline): SGHTA, FQGTGA. The trim removed 2 bases at V and 5 bases at J, leaving 2 bases unmatched. This CDR3 has 13 amino acids. Clones were read by immunoSEQ multiplex PCR, and TCRdb kept only the in-frame ones, dropping some. The top ten clones hold roughly 2.6% of a sample with just under 150,000 clones, more than 75% of them seen once. This chain links TRBV7-3 with TRBJ1-2; the match to TRBD1 covers 7 bases. This TCR was recovered from a human donor with acute or convalescent COVID-19. The donor label of this sample is uncertain. Sequencing input: peripheral blood. CDR3 nucleotides: TGTGCCAGCAGCTTACCAGGGGGGTATGGCTACACCTTC. Amino acids: CASSLPGGYGYTF. The full variable domain, rest sourced from reference TRBV7-3 and TRBJ1-2, is GAGVSQTPSNKVTEKGKYVELRCDPISGHTALYWYRQSLGQGPEFLIYFQGTGAADDSGLPNDRFFAVRPEGSVSTLKIQRTERGDSAVYLCASSLPGGYGYTFGSGTRLTVV.